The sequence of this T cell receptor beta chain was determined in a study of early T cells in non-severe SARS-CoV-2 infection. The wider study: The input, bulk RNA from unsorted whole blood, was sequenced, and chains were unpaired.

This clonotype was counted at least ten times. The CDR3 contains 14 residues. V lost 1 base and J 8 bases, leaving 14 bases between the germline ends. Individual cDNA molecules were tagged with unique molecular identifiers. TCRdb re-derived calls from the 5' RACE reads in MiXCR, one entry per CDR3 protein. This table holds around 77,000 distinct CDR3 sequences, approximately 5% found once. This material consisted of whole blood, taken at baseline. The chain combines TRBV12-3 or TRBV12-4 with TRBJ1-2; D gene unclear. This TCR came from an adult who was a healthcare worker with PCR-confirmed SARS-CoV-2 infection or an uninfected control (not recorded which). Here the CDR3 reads CASSLEGPWWGYTF. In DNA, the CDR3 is TGTGCCAGCAGTTTAGAAGGGCCCTGGTGGGGCTACACCTTC.